Described below is a single T cell receptor beta chain sequence and its context. Its antigen is unidentified. Per the germline V gene, CDR1 is LNHDA and CDR2 is SQIVND (reference sequence). Trimming shortened V by 1 base and J by 5 bases, and 11 bases separated the two germline ends. CDR3 length equals 14 residues. These data are taken from a study of T cells in Graves' hyperthyroidism and ophthalmopathy. Overall study results and limits: Within blood appeared most thyroid clonotypes that had expanded above 0.001.

The TCR beta CDR3 regions underwent amplification using RNA transcripts as the source. The HTBI set primed first-round TCR CDR3 RT-PCR. MiXCR was run by TCRdb on the multiplex PCR reads, yielding one entry per CDR3 protein. Here the sample spans about 270,000 distinct CDR3 sequences, around 22% being singletons. The sequenced sample was blood. J is TRBJ1-2 and V is TRBV19; D gene ambiguous. The clonotype originates from a man aged 30-40 years with Graves' ophthalmopathy. For the CDR3, the DNA is TGTGCCAGTAGTATAGGAACCGTTCCGTATGGCTACACCTTC. Its translation: CASSIGTVPYGYTF.